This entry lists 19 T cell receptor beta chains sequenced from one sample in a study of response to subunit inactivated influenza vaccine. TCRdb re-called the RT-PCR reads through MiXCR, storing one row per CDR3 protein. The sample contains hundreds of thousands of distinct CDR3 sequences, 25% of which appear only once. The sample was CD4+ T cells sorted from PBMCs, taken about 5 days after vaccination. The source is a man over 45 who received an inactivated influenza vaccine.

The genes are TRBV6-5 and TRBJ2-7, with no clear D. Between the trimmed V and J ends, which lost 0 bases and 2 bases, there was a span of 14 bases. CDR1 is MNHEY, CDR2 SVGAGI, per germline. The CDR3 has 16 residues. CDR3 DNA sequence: TGTGCCAGCAGTTACTCGCGGTGGCAGAAGACCTACGAGCAGTACTTC. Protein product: CASSYSRWQKTYEQYF.

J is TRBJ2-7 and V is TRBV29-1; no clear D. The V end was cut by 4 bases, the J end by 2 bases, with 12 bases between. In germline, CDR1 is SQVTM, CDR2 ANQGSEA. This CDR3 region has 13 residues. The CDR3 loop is CSVALQTAYEQYF. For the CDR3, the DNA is TGCAGCGTTGCCCTCCAGACCGCCTACGAGCAGTACTTC.

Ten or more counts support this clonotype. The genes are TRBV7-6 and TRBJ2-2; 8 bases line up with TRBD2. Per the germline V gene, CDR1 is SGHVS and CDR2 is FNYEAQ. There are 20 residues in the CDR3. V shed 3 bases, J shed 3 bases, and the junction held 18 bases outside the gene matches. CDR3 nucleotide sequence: TGTGCCAGCAGCTTGTTTACCACCGGGGGGGGATCCTCTTACACCGGGGAGCTGTTTTTT. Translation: CASSLFTTGGGSSYTGELFF.

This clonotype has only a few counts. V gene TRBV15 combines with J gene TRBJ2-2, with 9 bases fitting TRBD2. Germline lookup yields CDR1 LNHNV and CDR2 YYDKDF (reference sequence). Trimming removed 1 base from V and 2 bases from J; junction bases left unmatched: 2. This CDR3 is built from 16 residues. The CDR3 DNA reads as TGTGCCACCAGCAGAGGTAGCGGGAGTAACACCGGGGAGCTGTTTTTT. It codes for CATSRGSGSNTGELFF.

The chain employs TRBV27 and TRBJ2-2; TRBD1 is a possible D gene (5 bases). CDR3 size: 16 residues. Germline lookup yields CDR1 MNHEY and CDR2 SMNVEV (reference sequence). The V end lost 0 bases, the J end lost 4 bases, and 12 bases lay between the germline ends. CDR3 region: CASSLSSGSVTGELFF. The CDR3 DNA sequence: TGTGCCAGCAGTTTATCGTCAGGGTCGGTCACCGGGGAGCTGTTTTTT.

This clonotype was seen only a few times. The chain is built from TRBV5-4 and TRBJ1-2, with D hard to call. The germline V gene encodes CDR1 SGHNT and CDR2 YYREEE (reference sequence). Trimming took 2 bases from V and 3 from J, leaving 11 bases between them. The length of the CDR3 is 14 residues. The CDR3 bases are TGTGCCAGCAGCTTTAAGGCTGGGCACTATGGCTACACCTTC. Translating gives CASSFKAGHYGYTF.

The CDR3 spells CASIPGQGASEQYF. The CDR3 coding sequence is TGTGCCAGCATCCCGGGACAGGGGGCATCCGAGCAGTACTTC. The rearrangement uses TRBV27 and TRBJ2-7; 12 nucleotides match TRBD1. The V and J ends lost 7 bases and 6 bases, in that order; junction bases with no gene match: 7. Germline V gene data show CDR1 as MNHEY and CDR2 as SMNVEV (reference sequence). The CDR3 totals 14 residues.

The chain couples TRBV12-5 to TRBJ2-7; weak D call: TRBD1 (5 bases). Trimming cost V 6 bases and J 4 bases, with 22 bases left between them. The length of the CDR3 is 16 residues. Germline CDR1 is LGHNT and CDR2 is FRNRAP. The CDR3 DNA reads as TGTGCTAGTGGGCAGGGTACGGAAGAAACCCCGTACGAGCAGTACTTC. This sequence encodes CASGQGTEETPYEQYF.

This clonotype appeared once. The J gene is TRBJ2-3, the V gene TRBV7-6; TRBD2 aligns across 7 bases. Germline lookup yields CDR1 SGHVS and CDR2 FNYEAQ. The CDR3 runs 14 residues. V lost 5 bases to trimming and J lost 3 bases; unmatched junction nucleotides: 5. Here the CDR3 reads CASSRAGDTDTQYF. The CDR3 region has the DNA TGTGCCAGCAGCCGGGCGGGGGATACAGATACGCAGTATTTT.

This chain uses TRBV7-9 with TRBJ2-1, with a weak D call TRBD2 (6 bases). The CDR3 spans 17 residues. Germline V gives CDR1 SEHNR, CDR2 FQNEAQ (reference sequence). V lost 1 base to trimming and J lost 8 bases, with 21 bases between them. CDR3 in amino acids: CASSLGFDGSGSDEQFF. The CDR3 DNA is TGTGCCAGCAGCTTAGGGTTTGACGGGAGTGGGTCCGATGAGCAGTTCTTC.

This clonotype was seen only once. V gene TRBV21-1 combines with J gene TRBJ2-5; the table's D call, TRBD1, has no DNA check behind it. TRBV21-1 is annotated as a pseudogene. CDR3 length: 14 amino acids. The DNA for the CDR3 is TGTGCCAGCACCCTAGGACAGGGGAGCCAGACCCAGTACTTC. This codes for CASTLGQGSQTQYF.

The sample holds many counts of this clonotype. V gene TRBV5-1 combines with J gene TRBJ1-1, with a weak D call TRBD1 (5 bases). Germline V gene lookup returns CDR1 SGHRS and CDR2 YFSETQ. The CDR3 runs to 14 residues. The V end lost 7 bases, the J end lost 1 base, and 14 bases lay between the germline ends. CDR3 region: CASSPGGGNTEAFF. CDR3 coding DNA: TGCGCCAGCTCCCCGGGGGGGGGGAACACTGAAGCTTTCTTT.

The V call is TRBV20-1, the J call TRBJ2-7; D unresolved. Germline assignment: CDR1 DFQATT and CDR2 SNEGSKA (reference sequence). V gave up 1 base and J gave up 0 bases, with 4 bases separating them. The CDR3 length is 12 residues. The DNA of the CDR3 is TGCAGTGCTAGAGGGGACTCCTACGAGCAGTACTTC. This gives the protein CSARGDSYEQYF.

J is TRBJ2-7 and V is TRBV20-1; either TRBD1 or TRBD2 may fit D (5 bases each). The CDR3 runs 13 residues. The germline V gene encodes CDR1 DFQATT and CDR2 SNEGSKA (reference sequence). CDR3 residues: CSLGSRARNEQYF. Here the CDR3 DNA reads TGCAGCCTAGGGAGCAGGGCCAGGAACGAGCAGTACTTC.

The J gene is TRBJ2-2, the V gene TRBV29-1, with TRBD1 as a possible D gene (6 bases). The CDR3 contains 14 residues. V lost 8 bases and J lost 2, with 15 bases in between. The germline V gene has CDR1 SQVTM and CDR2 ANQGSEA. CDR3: CSTTGQQNTGELFF. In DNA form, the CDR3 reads TGCAGCACAACCGGACAGCAAAACACCGGGGAGCTGTTTTTT.

CDR3 sequence reads: CASSLADRVGANYGYTF. For the CDR3, the DNA is TGTGCCAGCAGTTTAGCCGACAGGGTGGGAGCTAACTATGGCTACACCTTC. This rearrangement joins TRBV12-3 or TRBV12-4 to TRBJ1-2; 7 bases match TRBD1. With 0 bases clipped from V and 0 bases from J, the junction kept 7 bases outside the gene matches. This CDR3 region has 17 residues.

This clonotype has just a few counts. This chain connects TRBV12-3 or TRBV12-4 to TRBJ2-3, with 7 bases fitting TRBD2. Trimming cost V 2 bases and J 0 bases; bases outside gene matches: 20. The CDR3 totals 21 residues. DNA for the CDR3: TGTGCCAGCAGTTTAAGTCTTCGGCGGGGGTTTCCCCGTGCTAGCACAGATACGCAGTATTTT. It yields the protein CASSLSLRRGFPRASTDTQYF.

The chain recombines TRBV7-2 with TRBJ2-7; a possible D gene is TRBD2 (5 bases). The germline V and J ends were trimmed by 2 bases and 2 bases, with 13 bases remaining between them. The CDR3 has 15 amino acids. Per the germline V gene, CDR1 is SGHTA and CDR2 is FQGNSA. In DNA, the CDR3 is TGTGCCAGCAGCTTACGGAGGACGGGCCCCTACGAGCAGTACTTC. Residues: CASSLRRTGPYEQYF.

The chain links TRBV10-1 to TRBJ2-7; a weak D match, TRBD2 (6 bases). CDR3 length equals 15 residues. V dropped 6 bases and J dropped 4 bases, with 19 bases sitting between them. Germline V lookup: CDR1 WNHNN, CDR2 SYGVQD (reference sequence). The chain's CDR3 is CASSGFRDGRYEQYF. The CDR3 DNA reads TGCGCCAGCAGCGGTTTCCGGGACGGGAGATACGAGCAGTACTTC.